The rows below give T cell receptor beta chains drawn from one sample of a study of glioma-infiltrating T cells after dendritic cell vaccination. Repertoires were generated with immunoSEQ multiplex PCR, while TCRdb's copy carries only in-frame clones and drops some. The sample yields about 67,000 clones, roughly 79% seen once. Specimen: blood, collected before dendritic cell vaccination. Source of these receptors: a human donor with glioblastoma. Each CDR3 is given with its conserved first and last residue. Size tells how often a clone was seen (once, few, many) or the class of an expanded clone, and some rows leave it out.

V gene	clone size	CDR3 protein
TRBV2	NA	CASTRDSQETQYF
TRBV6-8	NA	CASSYGSRGTEAFF
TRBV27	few	CASSLGQIAYNEQFF
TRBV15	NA	CATASQDSDTQYF
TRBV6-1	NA	CASSGRTVPHANVLTF
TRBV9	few	CASSVGQSLETQYF
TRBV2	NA	CASETGTGAYEQYF
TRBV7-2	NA	CASSLNRANTEAFF
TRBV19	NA	CASSATSGGAYEQFF
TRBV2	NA	CASSEGPTAGYTF